The 31 T cell receptor beta chains below come from one sample, sequenced in a study of blood T cell repertoires in COVID-19. The method was immunoSEQ multiplex PCR; TCRdb's version includes in-frame clones alone and lacks a portion of them. The repertoire includes about 300,000 clones, just over 85% of them detected once, and more than 9% sits in the top ten. The specimen sequenced was PBMCs or T cells enriched from blood (not recorded which). These receptors came from a woman younger than 30 who had recovered from COVID-19.

The CDR3 reads CSVVGGGGYGYTF. CDR3 coding DNA: TGCAGCGTTGTGGGAGGGGGAGGTTATGGCTACACCTTC. V gene TRBV29-1 combines with J gene TRBJ1-2; D may be TRBD1 (6 bases). Germline-derived CDR1 and CDR2 are SQVTM and ANQGSEA. This CDR3 is built from 13 residues. Trimming cost V 4 bases and J 5 bases, with 14 bases left between them. Combining the CDR3 with reference TRBV29-1 and TRBJ1-2 gives the whole variable domain SAVISQKPSRDICQRGTSLTIQCQVDSQVTMMFWYRQQPGQSLTLIATANQGSEATYESGFVIDKFPISRPNLTFSTLTVSNMSPEDSSIYLCSVVGGGGYGYTFGSGTRLTVV.

The V and J genes are TRBV7-9 and TRBJ2-5, with D perhaps matching TRBD1 (7 bases). Per the germline V gene, CDR1 is SEHNR and CDR2 is FQNEAQ (reference sequence). The V end lost 7 bases, the J end lost 4 bases, and 22 bases lay between the germline ends. CDR3 length: 16 amino acids. CDR3 nucleotides: TGTGCCAGCACCCCACCGGAGGGGGCCCTTAGAGAGACCCAGTACTTC. Its protein is CASTPPEGALRETQYF. The full variable domain, in which reference TRBV7-9 and TRBJ2-5 provide the parts outside the CDR3, is DTGVSQNPRHKITKRGQNVTFRCDPISEHNRLYWYRQTLGQGPEFLTYFQNEAQLEKSRLLSDRFSAERPKGSFSTLEIQRTEQGDSAMYLCASTPPEGALRETQYFGPGTRLLVL.

The CDR3 region has the DNA TGTGCCACCAGCAGAGGACCATTGGCGGGATCTACCTACGAGCAGTACTTC. Translating gives CATSRGPLAGSTYEQYF. The chain combines TRBV15 with TRBJ2-7; tentative D call: TRBD2 (6 bases). Germline CDR1 reads LNHNV; CDR2 reads YYDKDF (reference sequence). Between the trimmed V and J ends, which lost 1 base and 2 bases, there was a span of 18 bases. CDR3 length equals 17 residues.

This clone has more than one count but fewer than ten. V is TRBV6-5 and J is TRBJ2-7; maybe TRBD2 (6 bases). Germline V CDR1 and CDR2: MNHEY, SVGAGI. The CDR3 runs 14 residues. Trimming removed 6 bases at V and 3 bases at J, with 15 bases between. The CDR3, as DNA: TGTGCCAGCAGCAAAGCGGGCCCCTTCTACGAGCAGTACTTC. It specifies CASSKAGPFYEQYF.

This chain uses TRBV7-2 with TRBJ1-2, with 7 bases fitting TRBD1. This CDR3 is built from 15 residues. Losses at the gene ends were 4 bases for V and 4 bases for J; bases not matched to a gene: 9. The germline V gene has CDR1 SGHTA and CDR2 FQGNSA. The CDR3 nucleotides are TGTGCCAGCAGCTCGACAGGGTTAGGAGTCTATGGCTACACCTTC. Translating gives CASSSTGLGVYGYTF. Supplemented by reference TRBV7-2 and TRBJ1-2, the full variable domain reads GAGVSQSPSNKVTEKGKDVELRCDPISGHTALYWYRQSLGQGLEFLIYFQGNSAPDKSGLPSDRFSAERTGGSVSTLTIQRTQQEDSAVYLCASSSTGLGVYGYTFGSGTRLTVV.

Regarding this clone: Other DNA variants within this sample encode the same CDR3. The gene calls are TRBV11-2 and TRBJ1-2; the D gene is possibly TRBD1 (6 bases). CDR3 size: 14 residues. CDR1 is SGHAT and CDR2 is FQNNGV in the germline V gene. V lost 1 base and J 8 bases, leaving 14 bases between the germline ends. The CDR3 DNA sequence: TGTGCCAGCAGCTTAGGGCAGGGGAGAGGGGGCTACACCTTC. Amino acids: CASSLGQGRGGYTF.

The chain uses TRBV6-1 and TRBJ2-3; D is uncertain. V was pared by 3 bases and J by 1 base, with 11 bases between. CDR1 is MNHNS, CDR2 SASEGT, per germline. The length of the CDR3 is 15 residues. CDR3 region: CASSDLVRRTDTQYF. CDR3 nucleotides: TGTGCCAGCAGTGATCTAGTTCGTCGCACAGATACGCAGTATTTT.

The chain combines TRBV28 with TRBJ2-7; D not certain. The CDR3 covers 14 residues. Germline V lookup: CDR1 MDHEN, CDR2 SYDVKM. Deletions cut 5 bases from V and 4 bases from J, with 15 bases between. The CDR3 region has the DNA TGTGCCAGCAGTCTCAGGTCTATCCAATACGAGCAGTACTTC. Translated: CASSLRSIQYEQYF. Filled out from reference TRBV28 and TRBJ2-7, the complete variable domain reads DVKVTQSSRYLVKRTGEKVFLECVQDMDHENMFWYRQDPGLGLRLIYFSYDVKMKEKGDIPEGYSVSREKKERFSLILESASTNQTSMYLCASSLRSIQYEQYFGPGTRLTVT.

This chain joins TRBV7-9 and TRBJ2-1; 8 bases are shared with TRBD1. The V segment lost 5 bases and the J segment 0 bases; nucleotides outside the gene matches: 3. CDR1 and CDR2 (germline): SEHNR, FQNEAQ (reference sequence). CDR3 size: 15 residues. CDR3 in amino acids: CASSEQGVSYNEQFF. The CDR3 nucleotides are TGTGCCAGCAGCGAACAGGGGGTCTCCTACAATGAGCAGTTCTTC.

This chain connects TRBV5-1 to TRBJ2-2, with D maybe TRBD2 (6 bases). Looked up from germline, CDR1 is SGHRS and CDR2 is YFSETQ. V was shortened by 1 base and J by 4 bases, with 20 bases between the two germline ends. CDR3 length: 18 amino acids. Here the CDR3 DNA reads TGCGCCAGCAGCTTGCTGCCAATAGCGCGGGGCGCCACCGGGGAGCTGTTTTTT. Its translation: CASSLLPIARGATGELFF.

The chain has TRBV28 and TRBJ2-7; TRBD2 matches 11 bases. Germline V lookup: CDR1 MDHEN, CDR2 SYDVKM. The CDR3 is made up of 16 amino acids. Trimming took 7 bases from V and 6 from J; bases not matched to a gene: 14. The CDR3 DNA reads as TGTGCCAGCACCCCGAAAGTCCTAGCGGGAGGAGGCGAGCAGTACTTC. Protein sequence: CASTPKVLAGGGEQYF.

This chain uses TRBV2 with TRBJ2-1; D is undetermined. This CDR3 spans 12 amino acids. V dropped 5 bases and J dropped 12 bases, with 14 bases sitting between them. The V gene's germline CDR1 is SNHLY and CDR2 FYNNEI. CDR3 nucleotide sequence: TGTGCCAGCAGTCTGATCTCGAGAGGGCAGTTCTTC. Protein: CASSLISRGQFF.

As concerns this clone: Other DNA sequences in this specimen translate into the identical CDR3. V and J are TRBV18 and TRBJ1-2; 7 bases agree with TRBD1. CDR3 length: 12 amino acids. V shed 3 bases, J shed 6 bases, and the junction held 1 base outside the gene matches. Germline CDR1 and CDR2: KGHSH and LQKENI. The CDR3 loop is CASSPQGDGYTF. Here the CDR3 DNA reads TGTGCCAGCTCACCTCAGGGGGATGGCTACACCTTC. Full variable domain (remainder filled in from reference TRBV18 and TRBJ1-2): NAGVMQNPRHLVRRRGQEARLRCSPMKGHSHVYWYRQLPEEGLKFMVYLQKENIIDESGMPKERFSAEFPKEGPSILRIQQVVRGDSAAYFCASSPQGDGYTFGSGTRLTVV.

To note about this clone: A much larger clone is a single base away; this may be a read error. The rearrangement links TRBV25-1 to TRBJ1-1; TRBD1 matches 9 bases. This CDR3 is 13 amino acids long. CDR1 and CDR2 from the germline V gene are MGHDK and SYGVNS. J was trimmed by 4 bases and V by 6 bases; bases with no gene match: 3. For the CDR3, the DNA is TGTGCCAGCAGGACGACAGGGGGCACTGAAGCTTTCTTT. Its protein is CASRTTGGTEAFF.

The rearrangement links TRBV10-3 to TRBJ2-1; TRBD2 is a possible D gene (6 bases). CDR3 size: 16 residues. V shed 3 bases and J shed 0 bases, with 12 bases lying between them. Germline-derived CDR1 and CDR2 are ENHRY and SYGVKD. CDR3 amino acids: CAISESAGNSYNEQFF. Written as DNA, the CDR3 is TGTGCCATCAGTGAAAGCGCGGGGAACTCCTACAATGAGCAGTTCTTC.

The V call is TRBV5-1, the J call TRBJ1-5; 8 nucleotides align to TRBD1. Germline V lookup: CDR1 SGHRS, CDR2 YFSETQ. V gave up 3 bases and J gave up 5 bases; unmatched junction bases: 4. The CDR3 has 14 residues. The CDR3 DNA reads as TGCGCCAGCAGCTCAGGGGGCTATGATCAGCCCCAGCATTTT. This gives the protein CASSSGGYDQPQHF.

The genes are TRBV9 and TRBJ2-2; a possible D gene is TRBD2 (5 bases). V lost 4 bases and J 1 base, leaving 14 bases between the germline ends. Germline V gene lookup returns CDR1 SGDLS and CDR2 YYNGEE. This CDR3 region has 16 residues. CDR3 loop: CASSPERDVNTGELFF. The CDR3 coding sequence is TGTGCCAGCAGCCCCGAGAGGGATGTGAACACCGGGGAGCTGTTTTTT.

About this clone itself: One junction end disagrees with the germline gene, perhaps due to a read error. The chain joins TRBV4-1 to TRBJ2-7; D is perhaps TRBD1 (5 bases). The germline V gene has CDR1 MGHRA and CDR2 YSYEKL. CDR3 size: 13 residues. The CDR3 nucleotides read TGCGCCAGCAGCCAAGGCCCACAGGACCGCTACCTATTC. This gives the protein CASSQGPQDRYLF.

The chain joins TRBV7-2 to TRBJ1-2; D is unclear. The CDR3 contains 13 residues. The germline V and J ends were trimmed by 2 bases and 4 bases, with 8 bases remaining between them. The germline gives CDR1 SGHTA, CDR2 FQGNSA. The CDR3 bases are TGTGCCAGCAGCTTAATCCCAGGCTATGGCTACACCTTC. Translated, it gives CASSLIPGYGYTF.

The chain is built from TRBV7-9 and TRBJ1-2, with 7 bases identical to TRBD1. In germline, CDR1 is SEHNR, CDR2 FQNEAQ (reference sequence). The CDR3 loop spans 15 amino acids. Trimming took 3 bases from V and 4 from J; bases not matched to a gene: 8. The CDR3 sequence is CASSFGQAGTYGYTF. The CDR3 nucleotides are TGTGCCAGCAGCTTCGGACAGGCGGGAACCTATGGCTACACCTTC.

V is TRBV7-3 and J is TRBJ2-7; 12 bases line up with TRBD1. The ends lost 3 bases at V and 4 bases at J; junction bases unmatched: 4. The germline CDR1 and CDR2 sequences are SGHTA and FQGTGA. The CDR3 has 15 residues. DNA of the CDR3: TGTGCCAGCAGCTTGGGACAGGGGGCTGTATACGAGCAGTACTTC. Translation gives CASSLGQGAVYEQYF.

The V call is TRBV5-4, the J call TRBJ1-3; D ambiguous. The V and J ends lost 0 bases and 6 bases respectively, with 4 bases between them. The CDR3 spans 12 residues. Germline loops: CDR1 SGHNT, CDR2 YYREEE (reference sequence). CDR3 sequence reads: CASSLDKNTIYF. DNA for the CDR3: TGTGCCAGCAGCTTGGATAAAAACACCATATATTTT.

The chain couples TRBV9 to TRBJ2-1; D unclear. Germline lookup yields CDR1 SGDLS and CDR2 YYNGEE. The CDR3 is made up of 12 amino acids. V lost 4 bases and J lost 7, with 9 bases in between. CDR3 protein: CASSSQKNEQFF. In nucleotides, the CDR3 is TGTGCCAGCAGCTCACAGAAAAATGAGCAGTTCTTC.

This clone turned up a few times. J is TRBJ2-1 and V is TRBV20-1; no definite D call. The V end lost 3 bases, the J end lost 2 bases, and 8 bases lay between the germline ends. CDR3 size: 13 residues. Per the germline V gene, CDR1 is DFQATT and CDR2 is SNEGSKA (reference sequence). The CDR3 region is CSASRGPYNEQFF. For the CDR3, the DNA is TGCAGTGCTAGTAGAGGCCCCTACAATGAGCAGTTCTTC.

This chain links TRBV7-2 with TRBJ2-2; D uncertain. Deletions cut 5 bases from V and 4 bases from J, with 14 bases between. The CDR3 contains 15 residues. Germline V gene sequence: CDR1 SGHTA, CDR2 FQGNSA. The CDR3 spells CASSPRQLITGELFF. The CDR3 nucleotides read TGTGCCAGCAGCCCGAGACAACTTATCACCGGGGAGCTGTTTTTT.

The V call is TRBV9, the J call TRBJ2-7; D is uncertain. Trimming pared 2 bases from V and 5 bases from J, leaving 11 bases between. This CDR3 contains 13 residues. CDR1 and CDR2 (germline): SGDLS, YYNGEE. CDR3 in amino acids: CASSVGSQDEQYF. The DNA for the CDR3 is TGTGCCAGCAGCGTTGGGTCCCAGGACGAGCAGTACTTC.

This clone came up many times. This chain connects TRBV27 to TRBJ1-2; TRBD1 is a possible D gene (6 bases). V lost 6 bases and J lost 1, with 9 bases in between. This CDR3 comprises 13 residues. Germline assignment: CDR1 MNHEY and CDR2 SMNVEV (reference sequence). CDR3 amino acids: CASRTGDNYGYTF. The CDR3 coding sequence is TGTGCCAGCAGGACAGGCGATAACTATGGCTACACCTTC.

The genes are TRBV19 and TRBJ2-5, with TRBD2 matching 8 bases. V dropped 0 bases and J dropped 5; count of bases not matched to a gene: 11. Germline CDR1 reads LNHDA; CDR2 reads SQIVND (reference sequence). This CDR3 has 17 residues. For the CDR3, the DNA is TGTGCCAGTAGTATAGATCTAATCGGGGGGGGCGAGGAGACCCAGTACTTC. Its translation: CASSIDLIGGGEETQYF.

V usage is TRBV9 and J usage is TRBJ1-2, with D unresolved. From germline, CDR1 is SGDLS and CDR2 YYNGEE. This CDR3 has 12 residues. V shed 3 bases and J shed 3 bases, with 6 bases lying between them. The CDR3 region is CASSASDYGYTF. The CDR3 nucleotides are TGTGCCAGCAGCGCCTCAGACTATGGCTACACCTTC.

The chain uses TRBV21-1 and TRBJ2-7; the table's D call, TRBD1, was not checked against the DNA. TRBV21-1 is a known pseudogene. The CDR3 loop spans 17 amino acids. CDR3 bases: TGTGCCAGCAGCGCCCACTCCGGGACAGGGGGATGTTACGAGCAGTACTTC. Translation: CASSAHSGTGGCYEQYF.

The CDR3 coding sequence is TGTGCCTGGAGTGTACAATTCAATCAGCCCCAGCATTTT. The encoded protein is CAWSVQFNQPQHF. V usage is TRBV30 and J usage is TRBJ1-5; D remains unclear. Per germline, CDR1 GTSNPN and CDR2 SVGIG (reference sequence). The CDR3 totals 13 residues. Trimming left V 0 bases short and J 3 bases short, with 6 bases between. Full variable domain (rest looked up from reference TRBV30 and TRBJ1-5): SQTIHQWPATLVQPVGSPLSLECTVEGTSNPNLYWYRQAAGRGLQLLFYSVGIGQISSEVPQNLSASRPQDRQFILSSKKLLLSDSGFYLCAWSVQFNQPQHFGDGTRLSIL.